This entry lists 21 T cell receptor beta chains sequenced from one sample in a study of blood T cell repertoires in COVID-19. Produced via immunoSEQ multiplex PCR; TCRdb's table is partial and in-frame only. The data show about 100,000 clones, 80% to 90% seen once. Sequencing was carried out using peripheral blood. The receptors were sampled from a human donor in a cohort sampled during active COVID-19.

The V and J genes are TRBV6-2 or TRBV6-3 and TRBJ2-3; TRBD2 agrees at 10 bases. This CDR3 region has 16 residues. Germline assignment: CDR1 MNHEY and CDR2 SVGEGT. Losses at the gene ends were 5 bases for V and 0 bases for J; bases not matched to a gene: 5. The CDR3 coding sequence is TGTGCCAGCAGTCCAAGCGGGAGGGCTAGCACAGATACGCAGTATTTT. Its protein product is CASSPSGRASTDTQYF.

The chain employs TRBV28 and TRBJ2-1; TRBD2 matches 10 bases. V was clipped by 7 bases and J by 7 bases; unmatched bases: 10. The CDR3 spans 15 residues. Germline CDR1 is MDHEN and CDR2 is SYDVKM. The CDR3 coding sequence is TGTGCCAGCATCAAAGCGGGAGGGCCAGGGAATGAGCAGTTCTTC. It encodes CASIKAGGPGNEQFF.

The chain couples TRBV6-1 to TRBJ2-5; tentative D call: TRBD1 (6 bases). With 1 base removed from V and 14 bases from J, the gap between germline ends came to 17 bases. The CDR3 length is 13 residues. From germline, CDR1 is MNHNS and CDR2 SASEGT. CDR3 nucleotides: TGTGCCAGCAGTGAAGTCAACAGGGCCCTTCTCTACTTC. Translating gives CASSEVNRALLYF.

The chain employs TRBV20-1 and TRBJ2-7; no reliable D call. Germline CDR1 DFQATT, CDR2 SNEGSKA (reference sequence). The CDR3 runs to 11 residues. V lost 7 bases to trimming and J lost 2 bases, with 9 bases between them. CDR3: CSVVRTYEQYF. For the CDR3, the DNA is TGCAGTGTAGTGAGAACCTACGAGCAGTACTTC.

The chain combines TRBV5-4 with TRBJ1-5; 8 nucleotides agree with TRBD1. In germline, CDR1 is SGHNT, CDR2 YYREEE (reference sequence). V dropped 0 bases and J dropped 1; count of bases not matched to a gene: 0. The CDR3 sequence is 15 residues long. The CDR3 DNA follows: TGTGCCAGCAGCTTGGGGGACAGGAGCAATCAGCCCCAGCATTTT. The encoded protein is CASSLGDRSNQPQHF.

The V gene is TRBV6-5, the J gene TRBJ1-1, with a weak D call TRBD1 (6 bases). V lost 6 bases and J lost 7, with 9 bases in between. The CDR3 covers 11 residues. Germline V gives CDR1 MNHEY, CDR2 SVGAGI. The CDR3 DNA reads as TGTGCCAGCAGCCGAGGGGGTGAAGCTTTCTTT. Its translation: CASSRGGEAFF.

The gene calls are TRBV4-1 and TRBJ1-3, with TRBD1 identical over 8 bases. This CDR3 is built from 14 residues. Germline CDR1 and CDR2: MGHRA and YSYEKL. V was clipped by 1 base and J by 9 bases; unmatched bases: 5. CDR3 sequence reads: CASSQGTGLGTIYF. The CDR3 DNA reads as TGCGCCAGCAGCCAAGGGACAGGGCTGGGCACCATATATTTT.

This clone was recorded a few times. The chain employs TRBV5-1 and TRBJ2-1, with 10 bases matching TRBD2. The CDR3 extends over 15 amino acids. J was trimmed by 8 bases and V by 3 bases; bases with no gene match: 8. Per germline, CDR1 SGHRS and CDR2 YFSETQ. CDR3 sequence: CASSSDGTSVYEQFF. As DNA, the CDR3 is TGCGCCAGCAGCTCGGACGGGACTAGCGTCTATGAGCAGTTCTTC.

V gene TRBV24-1 combines with J gene TRBJ1-5, with unresolved D. The V gene lost 5 bases and the J gene lost 0 bases, with 7 bases spanning the gap. Germline CDR1 reads KGHDR; CDR2 reads SFDVKD. CDR3 size: 14 residues. CDR3 DNA: TGTGCCACCAGTGTTGCCTATAGCAATCAGCCCCAGCATTTT. It is translated as CATSVAYSNQPQHF.

This rearrangement joins TRBV3-1 (or the pseudogene TRBV3-2) to TRBJ2-5; TRBD2 matches at 7 bases. CDR1 and CDR2 from the germline V gene are LGHDT and YNNKEL (reference sequence). The J segment lost 2 bases and the V segment lost 3 bases, leaving 0 bases of the junction unmatched. This CDR3 has 13 amino acids. In DNA, the CDR3 is TGTGCCAGCAGCCAGCGGGGGCAAGAGACCCAGTACTTC. It encodes CASSQRGQETQYF.

The rearrangement joins TRBV11-2 to TRBJ2-1, with D possibly TRBD2 on 6 matching bases. Trimming took 2 bases from V and 3 from J, leaving 14 bases between them. The V gene's germline CDR1 is SGHAT and CDR2 FQNNGV. This CDR3 has 16 residues. The CDR3 nucleotides are TGTGCCAGCAGCTTATTAGGCGGGACCCTCTACAATGAGCAGTTCTTC. Its translation is CASSLLGGTLYNEQFF.

The chain couples TRBV11-2 to TRBJ1-1, with D maybe TRBD1 (6 bases). V was pared by 11 bases and J by 2 bases, with 18 bases between. The CDR3 consists of 14 residues. The germline V gene encodes CDR1 SGHAT and CDR2 FQNNGV. This CDR3 reads CAAKDSSLNTEAFF. The DNA of the CDR3 is TGTGCCGCCAAGGACAGTTCCCTCAACACTGAAGCTTTCTTT.

This chain joins TRBV6-6 and TRBJ1-5; D is possibly TRBD1 (6 bases). Trimming removed 2 bases at V and 0 bases at J, with 8 bases between. Germline V CDR1 and CDR2: MNHNY, SVGAGI (reference sequence). CDR3 length equals 15 residues. CDR3 nucleotide sequence: TGTGCCAGCAGTTACCGAGGGGGTAGCAATCAGCCCCAGCATTTT. This gives the protein CASSYRGGSNQPQHF.

The J gene is TRBJ1-5, the V gene TRBV4-1; 10 bases agree with TRBD1. Per germline, CDR1 MGHRA and CDR2 YSYEKL. The V gene end was trimmed by 1 base and the J gene end by 2 bases; junction bases not matched to a gene: 2. The CDR3 is 16 residues long. CDR3 DNA sequence: TGCGCCAGCAGCCAAGTCGGGACAGGGGGCAATCAGCCCCAGCATTTT. Translating gives CASSQVGTGGNQPQHF.

The CDR3 DNA is TGTGCCAGCAGCTCGGGACAAATGGTAATAGAGACCCAGTACTTC. Its translation is CASSSGQMVIETQYF. The chain is built from TRBV7-8 and TRBJ2-5; TRBD1 might be the D (6 bases). V lost 4 bases and J 4 bases, leaving 16 bases between the germline ends. The CDR3 runs to 15 residues. CDR1 is SGHVS, CDR2 FQNEAQ, per germline.

The gene calls are TRBV11-2 and TRBJ2-7, with D perhaps matching TRBD2 (6 bases). Germline lookup yields CDR1 SGHAT and CDR2 FQNNGV. This CDR3 region has 15 residues. V was cut by 4 bases and J by 3 bases, with 16 bases left in between. The CDR3 protein is CASSWGDRISYEQYF. The CDR3 bases are TGTGCCAGCAGCTGGGGGGACCGGATAAGCTACGAGCAGTACTTC.

The V gene is TRBV5-1, the J gene TRBJ1-4; D not certain. CDR3 length equals 16 residues. CDR1 and CDR2 from the germline V gene are SGHRS and YFSETQ. Trimming pared 1 base from V and 3 bases from J, leaving 13 bases between. CDR3: CASSLLHLGANEKLFF. CDR3 sequence (DNA): TGCGCCAGCAGCTTGTTGCACCTGGGAGCTAATGAAAAACTGTTTTTT. The variable domain in full, with the rest retrieved from reference TRBV5-1 and TRBJ1-4, is KAGVTQTPRYLIKTRGQQVTLSCSPISGHRSVSWYQQTPGQGLQFLFEYFSETQRNKGNFPGRFSGRQFSNSRSEMNVSTLELGDSALYLCASSLLHLGANEKLFFGSGTQLSVL.

This clone appeared a single time. The genes are TRBV11-2 and TRBJ2-7; 11 nucleotides line up with TRBD1. The V segment lost 4 bases and the J segment 7 bases; nucleotides outside the gene matches: 9. CDR1 SGHAT and CDR2 FQNNGV come from the germline V gene. The length of the CDR3 is 15 residues. The CDR3 sequence: CASSYTGTGGYEQYF. For the CDR3, the DNA is TGTGCCAGCAGCTACACCGGGACAGGGGGTTATGAGCAGTACTTC.

This rearrangement joins TRBV28 to TRBJ1-3; D not resolved. Germline CDR1 reads MDHEN; CDR2 reads SYDVKM. The CDR3 contains 12 residues. Trimming took 7 bases from V and 1 from J, leaving 5 bases between them. CDR3 protein: CASTLSGNTIYF. CDR3 coding DNA: TGTGCCAGCACCCTTTCTGGAAACACCATATATTTT.

The chain carries TRBV27 and TRBJ2-3; tentatively, D is TRBD1 (6 bases). V lost 4 bases and J lost 2, with 13 bases in between. This CDR3 spans 15 amino acids. Germline CDR1 reads MNHEY; CDR2 reads SMNVEV (reference sequence). CDR3 region: CASSSSRGATDTQYF. As DNA, the CDR3 is TGTGCCAGCAGTTCCAGCAGGGGAGCCACAGATACGCAGTATTTT.

This chain connects TRBV28 to TRBJ2-2; 7 bases are shared with TRBD1. CDR3 length: 16 residues. The V and J ends lost 4 bases and 4 bases, in that order; junction bases with no gene match: 9. Germline V CDR1 and CDR2: MDHEN, SYDVKM. The DNA of the CDR3 is TGTGCCAGCAGTTCAACAGGGGCGGTGGGCACCGGGGAGCTGTTTTTT. Amino acid sequence: CASSSTGAVGTGELFF.